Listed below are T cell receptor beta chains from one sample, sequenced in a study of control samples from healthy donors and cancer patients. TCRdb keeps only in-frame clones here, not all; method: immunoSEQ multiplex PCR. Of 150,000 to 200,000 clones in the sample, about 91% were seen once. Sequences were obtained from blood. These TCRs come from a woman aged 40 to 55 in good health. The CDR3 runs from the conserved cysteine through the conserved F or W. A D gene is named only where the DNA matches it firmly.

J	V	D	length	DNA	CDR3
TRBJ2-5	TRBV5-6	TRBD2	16	TGTGCCAGCAGCCCCTCAGGCGGGGGATTCGTAGAGACCCAGTACTTC	CASSPSGGGFVETQYF
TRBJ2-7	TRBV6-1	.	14	TGTGCCAGCAGTGAATATGTAAGCTCCTACGAGCAGTACTTC	CASSEYVSSYEQYF
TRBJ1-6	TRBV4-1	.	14	TGCGCCAGCAGCCCTAGCGGAGCAAACTCACCCCTCCACTTT	CASSPSGANSPLHF
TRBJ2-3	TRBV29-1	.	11	TGCAGCGCAGAACTCACAGATACGCAGTATTTT	CSAELTDTQYF
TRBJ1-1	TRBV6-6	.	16	TGTGCCAGCACCCCCCTCCGGACACCTGCGAACACTGAAGCTTTCTTT	CASTPLRTPANTEAFF
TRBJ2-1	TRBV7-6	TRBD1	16	TGTGCCAGCAGCCCGAAGGGACAGGGGGCTAACAATGAGCAGTTCTTC	CASSPKGQGANNEQFF
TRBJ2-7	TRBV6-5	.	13	TGTGCCAGCAGTTGGGACCGAGACTACGAGCAGTACTTC	CASSWDRDYEQYF
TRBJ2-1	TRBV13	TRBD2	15	TGTGCCAGCAGCTTCCGGACTAGCGGGGGTAATGAGCAGTTCTTC	CASSFRTSGGNEQFF
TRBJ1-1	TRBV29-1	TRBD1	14	TGCAGCGCCCAAGCGACAGGGGTGAACACTGAAGCTTTCTTT	CSAQATGVNTEAFF
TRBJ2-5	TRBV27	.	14	TGTGCCAGCAGTTTTTGGGGGAGCAAAGAGACCCAGTACTTC	CASSFWGSKETQYF
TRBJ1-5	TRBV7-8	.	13	TGTGCCGGGGGGGGTTATAGCAATCAGCCCCAGCATTTT	CAGGGYSNQPQHF
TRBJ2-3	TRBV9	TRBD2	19	TGTGCCAGCAGCACCGGGACTAGCGGGGGGATGTTATTCACAGATACGCAGTATTTT	CASSTGTSGGMLFTDTQYF
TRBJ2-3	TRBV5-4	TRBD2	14	TGTGCCAGCAGCTCTCGCGGGGGAACAGATACGCAGTATTTT	CASSSRGGTDTQYF
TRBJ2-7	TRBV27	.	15	TGTGCCAGACTCCGAGGGCCCAGGGAATCCTACGAGCAGTACTTC	CARLRGPRESYEQYF
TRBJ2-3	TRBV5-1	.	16	TGCGCCAGCAGTGACAGGGGGACGGGAGGGGCAGATACGCAGTATTTT	CASSDRGTGGADTQYF
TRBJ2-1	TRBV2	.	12	TGTGCCAGCACTGTGGGATCTTGGCAGCAGTTCTTC	CASTVGSWQQFF
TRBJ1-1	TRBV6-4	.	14	TGTGCCAGCAGTGTTCCGACGGAAAACACTGAAGCTTTCTTT	CASSVPTENTEAFF
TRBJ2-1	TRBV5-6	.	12	TGTGCCAGCAGCTTGGAGCTGGGTTCGCAGTTCTTC	CASSLELGSQFF
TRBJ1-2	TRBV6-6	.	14	TGTGCCAGCAGCCCACGGGACGGAGCCTATGGCTACACCTTC	CASSPRDGAYGYTF
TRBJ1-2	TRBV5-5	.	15	TGTGCCAGCAGCTTGGGACAGCAGACCCTTTATGGCTACACCTTC	CASSLGQQTLYGYTF
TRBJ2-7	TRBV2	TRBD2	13	TGTGCCAGCAGTGAAGGACTAGCTTACGAGCAGTACTTC	CASSEGLAYEQYF
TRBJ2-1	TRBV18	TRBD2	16	TGTGCCAGCTCACCTCGGACTAGCGGCTCCTACAATGAGCAGTTCTTC	CASSPRTSGSYNEQFF
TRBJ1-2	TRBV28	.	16	TGTGCCAGCAGATTGGCAGGGGTGGTTTTTAGCTATGGCTACACCTTC	CASRLAGVVFSYGYTF
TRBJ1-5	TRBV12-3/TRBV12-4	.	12	TGTGCCAGCAGGTGGGACATTCAGCCCCAGCATTTT	CASRWDIQPQHF
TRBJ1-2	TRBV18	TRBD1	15	TGTGCCAGCTCCGAGGACTTAAGGGACAGTGCTGGCTACACCTTC	CASSEDLRDSAGYTF
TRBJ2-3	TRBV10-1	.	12	TGCGCCAGCAGTGCTATGAAAGATACGCAGTATTTT	CASSAMKDTQYF
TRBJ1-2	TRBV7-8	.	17	TGTGCCAGCAGCTCCCTTCTGGGGCGGGGGGCACTTGATGGCTACACCTTC	CASSSLLGRGALDGYTF
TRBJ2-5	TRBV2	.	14	TGTGCCAGCAGCATAAGACAGGGAGGAGAGACCCAGTACTTC	CASSIRQGGETQYF